The T cell receptor beta chain under discussion was sequenced for a study of T cells in Graves' hyperthyroidism and ophthalmopathy (dated by TCRdb to between 2018 and 2021). Concerning the study at large: Peripheral blood samples were taken at the time of initial diagnosis, prior to any treatment. To identify TCR V-J signatures that set the groups apart, the researchers used a discovery cohort of 100 or so patients, made up of 40 to 45 with Graves' ophthalmopathy and some 55 with stable Graves' hyperthyroidism. Prospective prediction of ophthalmopathy was tested in an independent validation cohort of 18 to 20 hyperthyroidism patients and approximately 17 patients who later progressed to ophthalmopathy. The 100 discovery patients were randomly divided into training and test sets at a 7:3 ratio. In several Graves' hyperthyroidism patients, the study also compared T-cell repertoires from thyroid tissue with T-cell repertoires from blood. Once sampling was done, hyperthyroidism patients were given methimazole at a starting dose of 30 mg daily, whereas ophthalmopathy patients were given high-dose intravenous methylprednisolone. TCR Vbeta CDR3 sequencing of 120 to 150 peripheral blood samples (43 ophthalmopathy, 75 to 85 hyperthyroidism and about 17 progressor patients) is reported in the paper.

From the cysteine through the phenylalanine, the CDR3 covers 14 amino acids. The entry retains the CDR3 DNA only, 42 bases that are in frame from base 1. V is cut back by 1 base and J by 4 bases, with 3 bases in the junction unmatched. The germline V gene (reference sequence) gives CDR1 as MNHNY and CDR2 as SVGAGI. What the research found in general, with its limitations: In validation, the model predicted progression to ophthalmopathy a median of around six months before onset, with 65% to 71% sensitivity and more than 72% specificity. Sample size was not statistically predetermined, and investigators were not blinded to group allocation. A 13 V-J signature model separated ophthalmopathy from stable hyperthyroidism, with 87.88% sensitivity and roughly 82% specificity in cross-validation and 80%/75% in testing. Most expanded thyroid clonotypes (frequency above 0.001) were also detected in blood, a finding suggesting that blood repertoires may reflect thyroid immune responses.

Graves' hyperthyroidism was defined as stable when no progression to ophthalmopathy occurred over 18 months of follow-up. Hyperthyroidism patients were newly diagnosed, had a disease duration of under 2 months, and were aged 18 to 65 years. The study excluded patients with uncontrolled infections, other autoimmune diseases, pregnancy or lactation. Diagnoses relied on clinical symptoms, serum thyroxine and TRAb, thyroid ultrasound and orbital computed tomography. PBMCs were separated from approximately 9.9 ml of fresh peripheral blood using Ficoll-Paque density gradient centrifugation. Total RNA was extracted using Trizol reagent, and RNA quality was assessed on an Agilent 2100 Bioanalyzer. Amplification of TCR beta CDR3 regions was carried out from RNA transcripts. The TCR CDR3 was subjected to a first round of RT-PCR using the HTBI primer set and the Qiagen OneStep RT-PCR kit. Libraries were constructed in a second round of multiplex PCR, after which size selection and purification were carried out. Paired-end sequencing of the libraries was performed with 100 bp reads on an Illumina HiSeq2000. The original pipeline was this. SOAPnuke was used to process the raw data, removing reads that contained adapters or uncalled bases, had a mean Phred below 15, or lacked an exact match to the constant primer or identifier. COPE v1.2.5 was used to merge the high-quality paired reads, and each unique nucleotide sequence was defined as a clonotype. MiTCR v1.1 was used to align clonotypes to the IMGT TRBV, TRBD and TRBJ reference segments. Only V-J combinations with frequency above 0.0001, covering 98% to 99.2% of repertoires, were analysed. A TCS score was defined as the ratio between F50 (clonal expansion) and ExV (chaos), using BLOSUM62-based TCRdist between CDR3 peptides within each V-J. Welch's t-statistics and random forest reduced around 520 V-J features to 10 to 15, which were used in a naive Bayes classifier (R e1071). The public sequencing data were trimmed at Q25 with fastp and processed into clonotypes with MiXCR by TCRdb, which kept only in-frame beta chains. CDR3 protein duplicates are merged, each entry listing the most common genes and DNA. TCRdb, not the original authors, processed these V and J calls. The sample table lists approximately 590,000 distinct CDR3 sequences, about a sixth of them with a count of one. The ten largest clones take up around 7.8% of the sample.

This clonotype was detected ten times or more. No antigen is known for it. No base-level quality is on record; no much larger clone is a single base apart. The V and J segments used are TRBV6-6 and TRBJ2-7, and 8 junctional nucleotides match TRBD1. The clonotype comes from a woman in her thirties with Graves' hyperthyroidism. Source material: blood. The DNA reads TGTGCCAGCAGTTACTGGGGACAGGAATACGAGCAGTACTTC. It translates as CASSYWGQEYEQYF.